Shown below are 13 T cell receptor beta chains from a single sample sequenced in a study of shared clonotypes between healthy human individuals. Assay: immunoSEQ multiplex PCR; the TCRdb copy retains only in-frame clones and omits some. The sample yields millions of clones, 90% to 95% seen once. Material for sequencing was naive CD4+ T cells sorted from blood. The subset was: CD45RA+ positively selected. The receptors originated from a man between 18 and 35 years old in good health.

This clone occurred many times. This CDR3 is also generated by other DNA sequences in the sample. The genes are TRBV5-1 and TRBJ1-1, with D possibly matching TRBD1 (5 bases). CDR1 is SGHRS, CDR2 YFSETQ, per germline. This CDR3 region has 15 residues. V dropped 1 base and J dropped 1 base, with 11 bases sitting between them. The CDR3 DNA reads as TGCGCCAGCAGCTTGCCATTAGGACAGAACACTGAAGCTTTCTTT. Translation: CASSLPLGQNTEAFF. The entire variable domain, with the rest obtained from reference TRBV5-1 and TRBJ1-1, is as follows: KAGVTQTPRYLIKTRGQQVTLSCSPISGHRSVSWYQQTPGQGLQFLFEYFSETQRNKGNFPGRFSGRQFSNSRSEMNVSTLELGDSALYLCASSLPLGQNTEAFFGQGTRLTVV.

The rearrangement joins TRBV10-3 to TRBJ2-7, with 10 bases matching TRBD1. The CDR3 consists of 15 residues. CDR1 ENHRY and CDR2 SYGVKD come from the germline V gene. Trimming at V came to 2 bases and at J to 5 bases, leaving 6 bases not matched to a gene. CDR3 bases: TGTGCCATCAGTGAGGGACAGGGGGGAAAAAACGAGCAGTACTTC. This sequence encodes CAISEGQGGKNEQYF.

V gene TRBV11-2 combines with J gene TRBJ1-5; 8 bases match TRBD1. Germline loops: CDR1 SGHAT, CDR2 FQNNGV. V lost 5 bases to trimming and J lost 0 bases; unmatched junction nucleotides: 6. CDR3 length equals 16 residues. The CDR3 region is CASSATGVGSNQPQHF. CDR3 in DNA: TGTGCCAGCAGCGCGACAGGGGTGGGTAGCAATCAGCCCCAGCATTTT.

This chain connects TRBV5-1 to TRBJ2-1; D remains ambiguous. The CDR3 length is 13 residues. CDR1 and CDR2 (germline): SGHRS, YFSETQ. V was pared by 4 bases and J by 2 bases, with 7 bases between. Here the CDR3 reads CASSVSTYNEQFF. CDR3 DNA: TGCGCCAGCAGCGTGTCCACCTACAATGAGCAGTTCTTC. The variable domain in full, with the rest retrieved from reference TRBV5-1 and TRBJ2-1, is KAGVTQTPRYLIKTRGQQVTLSCSPISGHRSVSWYQQTPGQGLQFLFEYFSETQRNKGNFPGRFSGRQFSNSRSEMNVSTLELGDSALYLCASSVSTYNEQFFGPGTRLTVL.

The rearrangement joins TRBV7-2 to TRBJ1-2; D not resolved. The germline V gene encodes CDR1 SGHTA and CDR2 FQGNSA. V lost 2 bases to trimming and J lost 7 bases, with 5 bases between them. This CDR3 has 11 residues. In DNA form, the CDR3 reads TGTGCCAGCAGCTTATTCACTGGCTACACCTTC. Protein product: CASSLFTGYTF.

This rearrangement joins TRBV21-1 to TRBJ1-1; no check of the table's D call, TRBD1, against the DNA was made. TRBV21-1 is labeled a pseudogene. The CDR3 runs 17 residues. This CDR3 reads CASSKASRDRGETEAFF. The CDR3 DNA is TGTGCCAGCAGCAAAGCATCAAGGGACAGGGGCGAGACTGAAGCTTTCTTT.

The chain couples TRBV5-1 to TRBJ2-3; TRBD2 is a possible D gene (6 bases). Germline loops: CDR1 SGHRS, CDR2 YFSETQ. Trimming cost V 1 base and J 3 bases, with 18 bases left between them. This CDR3 is 17 amino acids long. The chain's CDR3 is CASSLRLVAGGTDTQYF. The CDR3 DNA sequence: TGCGCCAGCAGCTTGCGACTAGTCGCCGGTGGGACAGATACGCAGTATTTT. The full variable domain, with the rest looked up from reference TRBV5-1 and TRBJ2-3, is KAGVTQTPRYLIKTRGQQVTLSCSPISGHRSVSWYQQTPGQGLQFLFEYFSETQRNKGNFPGRFSGRQFSNSRSEMNVSTLELGDSALYLCASSLRLVAGGTDTQYFGPGTRLTVL.

This chain links TRBV6-6 with TRBJ2-3; 14 bases match TRBD2. The germline V gene encodes CDR1 MNHNY and CDR2 SVGAGI (reference sequence). Trimming removed 2 bases from V and 5 bases from J; junction bases left unmatched: 0. The CDR3 loop spans 15 amino acids. CDR3 region: CASSYGTSGRDTQYF. In DNA, the CDR3 is TGTGCCAGCAGTTACGGGACTAGCGGGAGAGATACGCAGTATTTT.

The rearrangement joins TRBV4-3 to TRBJ2-7, with 9 bases fitting TRBD2. With 5 bases clipped from V and 2 bases from J, the junction kept 4 bases outside the gene matches. This CDR3 comprises 14 residues. Germline V gene lookup returns CDR1 LGHNA and CDR2 YSLEER. The CDR3 sequence is CASSRLAGTYEQYF. CDR3 in DNA: TGCGCCAGCAGCAGGCTAGCGGGAACCTACGAGCAGTACTTC.

The chain uses TRBV2 and TRBJ2-5, with D possibly being TRBD1 (6 bases). The CDR3 is 14 amino acids. CDR1 is SNHLY and CDR2 is FYNNEI in the germline V gene. V lost 6 bases, J lost 1 base, and 12 bases lay in between. The CDR3 DNA follows: TGTGCCAGCAGAGCTACAGGGAGCCAAGAGACCCAGTACTTC. Amino acids: CASRATGSQETQYF.

The V gene is TRBV10-3, the J gene TRBJ2-1; D is uncertain. Trimming pared 4 bases from V and 5 bases from J, leaving 18 bases between. Germline CDR1 and CDR2: ENHRY and SYGVKD. This CDR3 region has 16 residues. The CDR3 loop reads CAISGDPSSLNNEQFF. For the CDR3, the DNA is TGTGCCATCAGTGGCGACCCTTCGTCGCTCAACAATGAGCAGTTCTTC.

The genes are TRBV5-1 and TRBJ2-3; no firm D call. The CDR3 consists of 13 residues. Germline V gives CDR1 SGHRS, CDR2 YFSETQ. The ends were cut back, 3 bases at V and 4 bases at J, with 9 bases in the middle. The CDR3 DNA sequence: TGCGCCAGCAGCTCGCCAATCTCAGATACGCAGTATTTT. The encoded protein is CASSSPISDTQYF.

The V gene is TRBV10-3, the J gene TRBJ1-3; D uncertain. This CDR3 comprises 13 residues. Trimming took 3 bases from V and 3 from J, leaving 6 bases between them. CDR1 is ENHRY and CDR2 is SYGVKD in the germline V gene. The CDR3 DNA reads TGTGCCATCAGTGAAACCAGTGGAAACACCATATATTTT. Its protein is CAISETSGNTIYF.